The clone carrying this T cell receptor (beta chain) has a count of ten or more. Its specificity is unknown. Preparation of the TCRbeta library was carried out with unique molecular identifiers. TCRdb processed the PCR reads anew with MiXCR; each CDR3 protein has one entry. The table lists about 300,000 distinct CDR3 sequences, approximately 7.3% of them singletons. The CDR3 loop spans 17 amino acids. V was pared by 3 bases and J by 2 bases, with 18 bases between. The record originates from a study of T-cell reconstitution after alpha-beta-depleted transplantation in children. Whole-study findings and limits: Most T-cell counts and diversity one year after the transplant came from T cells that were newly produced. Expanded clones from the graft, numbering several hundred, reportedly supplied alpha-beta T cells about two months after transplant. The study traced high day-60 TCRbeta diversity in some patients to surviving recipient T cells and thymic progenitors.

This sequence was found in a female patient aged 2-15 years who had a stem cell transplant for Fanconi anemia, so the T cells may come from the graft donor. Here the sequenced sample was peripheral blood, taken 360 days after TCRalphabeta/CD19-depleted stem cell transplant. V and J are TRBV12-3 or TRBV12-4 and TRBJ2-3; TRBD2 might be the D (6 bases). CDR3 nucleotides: TGTGCCAGCAGTTTTGACGGGGGTTCTCTACCCACAGATACGCAGTATTTT. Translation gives CASSFDGGSLPTDTQYF.